This T cell receptor (beta chain) was identified in a study of T cells in women clearing cervical HPV infection. In the study overall: Controls' single incident HPV16 infection cleared within 12 months without precancer. Case blood was drawn when the lesion was first found; control blood after infection became undetectable.

On this clone: Antigen unknown. Sequencing ends 3 residues short of the CDR3 end; the germline J gene provides the rest.

Study findings and constraints: T-cell numbers per sample were unknown and may explain richness differences.

Clones were sequenced by immunoSEQ multiplex PCR, and TCRdb holds only the in-frame ones, with some missing. This listing includes roughly 30,000 clones. The germline gives CDR1 SGHDN, CDR2 FVKESK. V was pared by 2 bases and J by 10 bases, with 8 bases of the junction left unmatched. The CDR3 sequence is 16 residues long. The receptor comes from a woman aged 18-69 years with a cervical HPV16 infection that either progressed to CIN3+ or cleared (not recorded which). The gene calls are TRBV14 and TRBJ1-6; 10 bases are a match to TRBD1. Material: blood buffy coat. The chain's CDR3 is CASSQHGTGVVSPLHF. The CDR3 bases that were read are TGTGCCAGCAGCCAACATGGGACAGGGGTTGTATCACCC.